Following are 32 T cell receptor beta chains from one sample sequenced in a study of T cell changes during pregnancy in multiple sclerosis. Clones were read by immunoSEQ multiplex PCR, and TCRdb kept only the in-frame ones, dropping some. This table has 60,000 or so clones, roughly nine tenths appearing once. Source: peripheral blood, taken in the first trimester of pregnancy. These receptors all come from a female donor with multiple sclerosis, enrolled in a pregnancy study.

V is TRBV7-9 and J is TRBJ1-2; the D is unclear. Germline CDR1 and CDR2: SEHNR and FQNEAQ (reference sequence). CDR3 length: 17 residues. V lost 5 bases, J lost 8 bases, and 27 bases lay in between. This CDR3 is CASSHNSLSGVLAGYTF. CDR3 DNA sequence: TGTGCCAGCAGCCACAACTCCTTATCCGGGGTACTCGCCGGCTACACCTTC.

This clone was seen a few times. The chain joins TRBV19 to TRBJ1-2; no clear D. CDR1 LNHDA and CDR2 SQIVND come from the germline V gene (reference sequence). Between the trimmed V and J ends, which lost 7 bases and 6 bases, there was a span of 21 bases. This CDR3 has 15 amino acids. The CDR3 is CASNDKANHGHGYTF. DNA for the CDR3: TGTGCCAGTAATGACAAGGCTAATCACGGTCATGGCTACACCTTC.

This clone was observed a single time. The genes are TRBV10-1 and TRBJ2-7, with 10 bases matching TRBD2. Germline values: CDR1 WNHNN, CDR2 SYGVQD (reference sequence). Trimming removed 5 bases from V and 0 bases from J; junction bases left unmatched: 1. The CDR3 sequence is 14 residues long. CDR3 protein: CASSSSGSSYEQYF. The CDR3 DNA reads TGCGCCAGCAGTTCTAGCGGGAGCTCCTACGAGCAGTACTTC.

The rearrangement uses TRBV5-1 and TRBJ2-3; tentatively, D is TRBD1 (6 bases). CDR1 is SGHRS and CDR2 is YFSETQ in the germline V gene. V was cut by 4 bases and J by 6 bases, with 15 bases left in between. CDR3 size: 14 residues. The CDR3 loop is CASSEGTSRDTQYF. As DNA, the CDR3 is TGCGCCAGCAGCGAAGGGACATCGCGGGATACGCAGTATTTT.

The J gene is TRBJ2-2, the V gene TRBV6-4; a weak D match, TRBD1 (6 bases). CDR1 is MRHNA and CDR2 is SNTAGT in the germline V gene. V was shortened by 3 bases and J by 5 bases, with 10 bases between the two germline ends. This CDR3 is built from 14 residues. CDR3: CASSDRQETGELFF. The CDR3 DNA is TGTGCCAGCAGTGATAGACAGGAGACCGGGGAGCTGTTTTTT.

The genes are TRBV4-3 and TRBJ2-7; TRBD2 aligns across 7 bases. J lost 0 bases, V lost 0 bases, and 14 bases had no gene match. Per the germline V gene, CDR1 is LGHNA and CDR2 is YSLEER. The length of the CDR3 is 19 residues. For the CDR3, the DNA is TGCGCCAGCAGCCAAGATCCCCCCCAAGTAGCGGGCAACTCCTACGAGCAGTACTTC. It is translated as CASSQDPPQVAGNSYEQYF.

The chain is built from TRBV6-1 and TRBJ1-2; D remains unclear. Germline V gene data show CDR1 as MNHNS and CDR2 as SASEGT. With 2 bases removed from V and 8 bases from J, the gap between germline ends came to 6 bases. The CDR3 loop spans 11 amino acids. The CDR3 nucleotides are TGTGCCAGCAGTGAACTTCTCGGCTACACCTTC. Translation gives CASSELLGYTF.

The chain employs TRBV5-1 and TRBJ2-1; TRBD1 aligns across 8 bases. J lost 2 bases, V lost 0 bases, and 1 base had no gene match. This CDR3 has 15 amino acids. Germline V gives CDR1 SGHRS, CDR2 YFSETQ. In DNA form, the CDR3 reads TGCGCCAGCAGCTTGGCACAGGGGGCCTACAATGAGCAGTTCTTC. This encodes CASSLAQGAYNEQFF.

This CDR3 reads CASSPWASNDGYTF. In nucleotides, the CDR3 is TGTGCCAGCAGCCCCTGGGCGTCGAACGATGGCTACACCTTC. The chain couples TRBV7-2 to TRBJ1-2, with D unclear. Germline CDR1 reads SGHTA; CDR2 reads FQGNSA. The CDR3 is 14 residues long. With 5 bases removed from V and 6 bases from J, the gap between germline ends came to 16 bases.

The gene calls are TRBV4-1 and TRBJ1-1, with D perhaps TRBD1 (5 bases). CDR3 length: 12 residues. Trimming pared 0 bases from V and 11 bases from J, leaving 10 bases between. Germline values: CDR1 MGHRA, CDR2 YSYEKL. CDR3 bases: TGCGCCAGCAGCCAAGAGACAGTTGGGGCTTTCTTT. Its translation: CASSQETVGAFF.

The chain couples TRBV27 to TRBJ2-1; 8 nucleotides line up with TRBD2. Germline CDR1 and CDR2: MNHEY and SMNVEV (reference sequence). V lost 6 bases and J lost 10; bases outside the gene matches: 11. There are 14 residues in the CDR3. CDR3 sequence: CASRPTGGLREQFF. CDR3 bases: TGTGCCAGCAGACCTACGGGAGGGCTTAGGGAGCAGTTCTTC.

The rearrangement uses TRBV27 and TRBJ2-3, with 14 positions matching TRBD2. The germline gives CDR1 MNHEY, CDR2 SMNVEV (reference sequence). V trimming: 5 bases; J trimming: 3 bases; junction bases outside the gene matches: 7. The CDR3 extends over 17 amino acids. The CDR3 bases are TGTGCCAGCAGTCAGAGACTAGCGGGAGGGCCAACAGATACGCAGTATTTT. Amino acid sequence: CASSQRLAGGPTDTQYF.

In DNA form, the CDR3 reads TGTGCCAGCAGTGAAACCCGGTTGATCACAGATACGCAGTATTTT. Translated, it gives CASSETRLITDTQYF. This chain joins TRBV6-1 and TRBJ2-3; the D is unclear. Trimming left V 2 bases short and J 2 bases short, with 11 bases between. This CDR3 has 15 residues. From germline, CDR1 is MNHNS and CDR2 SASEGT.

The chain is built from TRBV19 and TRBJ1-1; TRBD1 is a possible D gene (6 bases). The germline V gene encodes CDR1 LNHDA and CDR2 SQIVND (reference sequence). The ends were cut back, 7 bases at V and 6 bases at J, with 18 bases in the middle. This CDR3 spans 14 amino acids. In nucleotides, the CDR3 is TGTGCCAGTATCCTAAAGGGGGAGAAGGCTGAAGCTTTCTTT. It specifies CASILKGEKAEAFF. The full variable domain, in which reference TRBV19 and TRBJ1-1 provide the parts outside the CDR3, is DGGITQSPKYLFRKEGQNVTLSCEQNLNHDAMYWYRQDPGQGLRLIYYSQIVNDFQKGDIAEGYSVSREKKESFPLTVTSAQKNPTAFYLCASILKGEKAEAFFGQGTRLTVV.

The chain employs TRBV6-5 and TRBJ2-7, with D possibly matching TRBD1 (6 bases). Trimming pared 2 bases from V and 2 bases from J, leaving 13 bases between. The CDR3 has 15 amino acids. Germline-derived CDR1 and CDR2 are MNHEY and SVGAGI. CDR3 loop: CASSYRGQLAYEQYF. The CDR3 DNA is TGTGCCAGCAGTTACCGCGGACAGCTGGCCTACGAGCAGTACTTC.

The chain has TRBV5-5 and TRBJ2-1, with 10 bases aligning to TRBD2. The germline V gene has CDR1 SGHKS and CDR2 YYEKEE (reference sequence). The CDR3 has 16 residues. With 2 bases clipped from V and 0 bases from J, the junction kept 2 bases outside the gene matches. CDR3 sequence: CASSLVAGGSYNEQFF. The CDR3 DNA is TGTGCCAGCAGCTTAGTAGCGGGAGGCTCCTACAATGAGCAGTTCTTC.

V is TRBV2 and J is TRBJ1-2; tentatively, D is TRBD1 (6 bases). The CDR3 loop spans 13 amino acids. Germline V CDR1 and CDR2: SNHLY, FYNNEI. Trimming stripped 8 bases from V and 6 bases from J, with 16 bases between. CDR3 bases: TGTGCCAGCGAGAGACAGGAAGCACATGGCTACACCTTC. Protein: CASERQEAHGYTF. The variable domain in full, completed from reference TRBV2 and TRBJ1-2, reads EPEVTQTPSHQVTQMGQEVILRCVPISNHLYFYWYRQILGQKVEFLVSFYNNEISEKSEIFDDQFSVERPDGSNFTLKIRSTKLEDSAMYFCASERQEAHGYTFGSGTRLTVV.

V usage is TRBV11-2 and J usage is TRBJ2-4, with D possibly being TRBD1 (6 bases). Germline V gene lookup returns CDR1 SGHAT and CDR2 FQNNGV. Trimming left V 2 bases short and J 0 bases short, with 17 bases between. The CDR3 totals 18 residues. The CDR3 loop is CASSLILYMGAAKNIQYF. The CDR3, as DNA: TGTGCCAGCAGCTTAATCCTGTATATGGGGGCAGCCAAAAACATTCAGTACTTC.

This clone has only one observation. This chain links TRBV5-1 with TRBJ2-1; 8 bases align to TRBD2. V lost 0 bases, J lost 3 bases, and 5 bases stayed unmatched. Per germline, CDR1 SGHRS and CDR2 YFSETQ. CDR3 length: 16 amino acids. The CDR3 DNA sequence: TGCGCCAGCAGCTTGGCGTCTAGCGGGTACTACAATGAGCAGTTCTTC. This gives the protein CASSLASSGYYNEQFF.

This rearrangement joins TRBV7-2 to TRBJ1-1; D perhaps matches TRBD1 (5 bases). This CDR3 has 14 residues. Trimming pared 3 bases from V and 1 base from J, leaving 9 bases between. Germline CDR1 reads SGHTA; CDR2 reads FQGNSA. This CDR3 is CASSFREGNTEAFF. In DNA, the CDR3 is TGTGCCAGCAGCTTCAGGGAAGGGAACACTGAAGCTTTCTTT. The complete variable domain, with remaining parts taken from reference TRBV7-2 and TRBJ1-1, reads GAGVSQSPSNKVTEKGKDVELRCDPISGHTALYWYRQSLGQGLEFLIYFQGNSAPDKSGLPSDRFSAERTGGSVSTLTIQRTQQEDSAVYLCASSFREGNTEAFFGQGTRLTVV.

This chain uses TRBV2 with TRBJ2-2, with D maybe TRBD2 (5 bases). The CDR3 sequence is 14 residues long. Germline values: CDR1 SNHLY, CDR2 FYNNEI. The V end lost 4 bases, the J end lost 3 bases, and 9 bases lay between the germline ends. CDR3 loop: CASSVRTHTGELFF. CDR3 nucleotides: TGTGCCAGCAGTGTTCGGACTCACACCGGGGAGCTGTTTTTT.

This sequence joins TRBV7-8 and TRBJ1-5; 7 nucleotides align to TRBD1. The CDR3 runs 14 residues. CDR1 and CDR2 from the germline V gene are SGHVS and FQNEAQ. J gave up 6 bases and V 5 bases, and 7 bases lay outside the gene matches. For the CDR3, the DNA is TGTGCCAGCAGCCTCCCAGGGGGTCGTCAGCCCCAGCATTTT. Its protein product is CASSLPGGRQPQHF.

This chain connects TRBV6-1 to TRBJ2-1; 16 bases agree with TRBD2. Germline assignment: CDR1 MNHNS and CDR2 SASEGT. This CDR3 region has 19 residues. Losses at the gene ends were 0 bases for V and 2 bases for J; bases not matched to a gene: 4. The CDR3 DNA sequence: TGTGCCAGCAGTGAAGCGAAGGGACTAGCGGGAGGGGCCTACAATGAGCAGTTCTTC. Amino acids: CASSEAKGLAGGAYNEQFF.

V usage is TRBV6-1 and J usage is TRBJ1-2; weak D call: TRBD1 (6 bases). This CDR3 comprises 14 residues. The germline V gene encodes CDR1 MNHNS and CDR2 SASEGT. The ends were cut back, 7 bases at V and 0 bases at J, with 12 bases in the middle. The CDR3 DNA reads TGTGCCAGCATCAAGCAGGGGTCTAACTATGGCTACACCTTC. Protein: CASIKQGSNYGYTF.

The rearrangement uses TRBV7-8 and TRBJ1-1; D is uncertain. Per the germline V gene, CDR1 is SGHVS and CDR2 is FQNEAQ. The V and J ends lost 3 bases and 3 bases respectively, with 20 bases between them. The CDR3 loop spans 17 amino acids. The CDR3 here is CASSFLFAGRSDTEAFF. CDR3 coding DNA: TGTGCCAGCAGCTTTCTCTTCGCGGGCAGGTCTGACACTGAAGCTTTCTTT.

This chain joins TRBV19 and TRBJ2-3; tentative D call: TRBD1 (5 bases). CDR3 length: 15 residues. The germline gives CDR1 LNHDA, CDR2 SQIVND (reference sequence). V shed 6 bases and J shed 2 bases, with 15 bases lying between them. The chain's CDR3 is CASSAGYSSTDTQYF. DNA for the CDR3: TGTGCCAGTAGCGCAGGGTATTCCTCCACAGATACGCAGTATTTT.

The chain has TRBV4-3 and TRBJ1-1; 9 nucleotides align to TRBD1. Looked up from germline, CDR1 is LGHNA and CDR2 is YSLEER. There are 19 residues in the CDR3. Germline trimming cut 1 base from V and 1 base from J; bases unmatched to any gene: 13. CDR3 region: CASSQGIRGTGIPNTEAFF. CDR3 nucleotide sequence: TGCGCCAGCAGCCAAGGGATTAGGGGGACAGGGATTCCGAACACTGAAGCTTTCTTT.

The chain recombines TRBV13 with TRBJ2-4, with 10 positions matching TRBD1. Trimming at V came to 5 bases and at J to 3 bases, leaving 7 bases not matched to a gene. This CDR3 contains 16 residues. Germline V lookup: CDR1 PRHDT, CDR2 FYEKMQ (reference sequence). CDR3 DNA sequence: TGTGCCAGCAGCGGCAGGACAGGGGGAAGCAAAAACATTCAGTACTTC. Its protein product is CASSGRTGGSKNIQYF.

The chain recombines TRBV5-1 with TRBJ1-4; the D gene is possibly TRBD1 (6 bases). V was shortened by 1 base and J by 4 bases, with 11 bases between the two germline ends. The CDR3 consists of 15 residues. In germline, CDR1 is SGHRS, CDR2 YFSETQ. CDR3 protein: CASSLNGQSNEKLFF. CDR3 bases: TGCGCCAGCAGCTTGAATGGACAGAGTAATGAAAAACTGTTTTTT.

The J gene is TRBJ2-2, the V gene TRBV5-1; the D gene is possibly TRBD2 (5 bases). With 4 bases removed from V and 4 bases from J, the gap between germline ends came to 14 bases. This CDR3 has 15 amino acids. Germline loops: CDR1 SGHRS, CDR2 YFSETQ. The CDR3 region is CASSPSGSVTGELFF. CDR3 nucleotides: TGCGCCAGCAGCCCCTCGGGGAGTGTCACCGGGGAGCTGTTTTTT.

The J gene is TRBJ2-5, the V gene TRBV5-6; 7 nucleotides match TRBD2. This CDR3 region has 17 residues. Germline V lookup: CDR1 SGHDT, CDR2 YYEEEE. J lost 2 bases, V lost 1 base, and 11 bases had no gene match. CDR3 sequence: CASSLWAGLAEQETQYF. As DNA, the CDR3 is TGTGCCAGCAGCTTGTGGGCTGGGCTAGCGGAGCAAGAGACCCAGTACTTC.

The chain recombines TRBV6-5 with TRBJ1-1; D remains ambiguous. The CDR3 is 13 residues long. Germline V gene lookup returns CDR1 MNHEY and CDR2 SVGAGI. With 0 bases removed from V and 1 base from J, the gap between germline ends came to 3 bases. CDR3 region: CASSYSRNTEAFF. In nucleotides, the CDR3 is TGTGCCAGCAGTTACTCCCGGAACACTGAAGCTTTCTTT.